This T cell receptor beta chain was sequenced in a study of blood T cell repertoires in COVID-19. Looking at the study overall: Spain, Italy and the United States supplied samples that represented acute and convalescent COVID-19. Nucleic acid was either cDNA or gDNA, and it came from T cells, B-cell-depleted T cells, or PBMCs.

This clone was seen a single time. Some clones are missing from TCRdb's copy, which holds only in-frame ones; the method was immunoSEQ multiplex PCR. The table has about 320,000 clones, around 88% seen once. Germline values: CDR1 GTSNPN, CDR2 SVGIG (reference sequence). The CDR3 has 15 residues. Unmatched junction bases numbered 8, after V lost 0 bases and J lost 3 bases. The gene calls are TRBV30 and TRBJ2-7; TRBD2 aligns across 7 bases. This receptor was identified in a woman in her 50s with acute or convalescent COVID-19. Source material: peripheral blood. CDR3 residues: CAWSVLGRERYEQYF. As DNA, the CDR3 is TGTGCCTGGAGTGTTCTTGGGCGGGAGCGCTACGAGCAGTACTTC.